One and the same sample provided the 6 T cell receptor beta chains below, sequenced in a study of blood T cell repertoires in COVID-19. Assay used: immunoSEQ multiplex PCR; TCRdb lists only in-frame clones, some missing. The repertoire holds roughly 400,000 clones, approximately 87% seen once, with 2% to 2.5% in the top ten. Sequencing was carried out using peripheral blood. The receptors come from a woman in her sixties or seventies with COVID-19, enrolled during active disease.

The J gene is TRBJ1-2, the V gene TRBV27; 7 nucleotides match TRBD1. The CDR3 totals 15 residues. Germline V gene lookup returns CDR1 MNHEY and CDR2 SMNVEV (reference sequence). The junction had 13 bases not matched to a gene; V was cut back by 5 bases and J by 7 bases. DNA of the CDR3: TGTGCCAGCAGTCTTAGGCAGGGGGGCGTAGGTGGCTACACCTTC. This sequence encodes CASSLRQGGVGGYTF.

In this sample, this clone turned up a few times. This rearrangement joins TRBV29-1 to TRBJ2-7, with D possibly TRBD2 on 7 matching bases. Trimming left V 0 bases short and J 3 bases short, with 18 bases between. This CDR3 contains 16 residues. The germline CDR1 and CDR2 sequences are SQVTM and ANQGSEA. Here the CDR3 reads CSVEDRRGAKGYEQYF. CDR3 DNA sequence: TGCAGCGTTGAAGATCGCCGGGGGGCAAAAGGCTACGAGCAGTACTTC.

This rearrangement joins TRBV7-9 to TRBJ2-2, with TRBD1 as a possible D gene (6 bases). Germline assignment: CDR1 SEHNR and CDR2 FQNEAQ (reference sequence). V was cut by 8 bases and J by 1 base, with 11 bases left in between. This CDR3 has 14 residues. DNA of the CDR3: TGTGCCAGCCAAGTACAGGGGAACACCGGGGAGCTGTTTTTT. The encoded protein is CASQVQGNTGELFF.

To note about this clone: The same CDR3 can be traced to other DNA sequences in this sample. The V call is TRBV6-5, the J call TRBJ2-2; 7 bases fit TRBD1. V shed 6 bases, J shed 5 bases, and the junction held 0 bases outside the gene matches. The germline CDR1 and CDR2 sequences are MNHEY and SVGAGI. The CDR3 runs 12 residues. CDR3 DNA: TGTGCCAGCAGACAGGGGACCGGGGAGCTGTTTTTT. Translation gives CASRQGTGELFF.

The V and J genes are TRBV5-8 and TRBJ2-1; D is uncertain. The ends were cut back, 0 bases at V and 6 bases at J, with 4 bases in the middle. CDR1 is SGHTS and CDR2 is YDEGEE in the germline V gene. The CDR3 loop spans 12 amino acids. Written as DNA, the CDR3 is TGTGCCAGCAGCTTGGTTAGCAATGAGCAGTTCTTC. Amino acid sequence: CASSLVSNEQFF.

V gene TRBV5-1 combines with J gene TRBJ1-6, with 7 bases lining up with TRBD1. Germline assignment: CDR1 SGHRS and CDR2 YFSETQ. The CDR3 sequence is 17 residues long. Losses at the gene ends were 4 bases for V and 0 bases for J; bases not matched to a gene: 7. This chain's CDR3 is CASSTTDRSSYNSPLHF. The DNA for the CDR3 is TGCGCCAGCAGCACAACGGACAGGAGCTCCTATAATTCACCCCTCCACTTT.